This TCR beta chain appears in the sequencing data of a study of blood T cell repertoires in COVID-19. Study context: Some COVID-19 samples were acute and others convalescent; all came from the United States, Italy and Spain.

Produced via immunoSEQ multiplex PCR; TCRdb's table is partial and in-frame only. The repertoire holds approximately 210,000 clones, with 82% as singletons. Participants spanned ages roughly 18 to 95 years and resided in about 24 US areas. Germline CDR1 reads SGHTA; CDR2 reads FQGNSA. This CDR3 has 15 residues. The J segment lost 2 bases and the V segment lost 5 bases, leaving 5 bases of the junction unmatched. This clone was seen more than once but under ten times. This TCR derives from a man aged 35-49 years who had recovered from COVID-19. The sequencing sample was made of PBMCs or T cells enriched from blood (not recorded which). This rearrangement joins TRBV7-2 to TRBJ1-2; TRBD1 agrees at 10 bases. The chain's CDR3 is CASSIGQGGNYGYTF. The CDR3 coding sequence is TGTGCCAGCAGCATAGGACAGGGGGGAAACTATGGCTACACCTTC.